This T cell receptor (beta chain) was recorded in a study of shared clonotypes between healthy human individuals. Sequencing used immunoSEQ multiplex PCR; TCRdb keeps in-frame clones, though not all of them. This sample has a few hundred thousand clones, with 60% to 70% found just once. The CDR3 runs to 12 residues. Germline CDR1 and CDR2: SGHNT and YYREEE (reference sequence). V gave up 4 bases and J gave up 4 bases, with 8 bases separating them. This TCR derives from a man aged 30 to 39 in good health. The sample consisted of memory CD4+ T cells sorted from blood. Subset given: CD45RA-negative fraction. This chain links TRBV5-4 with TRBJ1-2; D might be TRBD1 (5 bases). The CDR3 DNA sequence: TGTGCCAGCAGCCAGGACACCTATGGCTACACCTTC. This encodes CASSQDTYGYTF. Full variable domain (missing parts from reference TRBV5-4 and TRBJ1-2): ETGVTQSPTHLIKTRGQQVTLRCSSQSGHNTVSWYQQALGQGPQFIFQYYREEENGRGNFPPRFSGLQFPNYSSELNVNALELDDSALYLCASSQDTYGYTFGSGTRLTVV.